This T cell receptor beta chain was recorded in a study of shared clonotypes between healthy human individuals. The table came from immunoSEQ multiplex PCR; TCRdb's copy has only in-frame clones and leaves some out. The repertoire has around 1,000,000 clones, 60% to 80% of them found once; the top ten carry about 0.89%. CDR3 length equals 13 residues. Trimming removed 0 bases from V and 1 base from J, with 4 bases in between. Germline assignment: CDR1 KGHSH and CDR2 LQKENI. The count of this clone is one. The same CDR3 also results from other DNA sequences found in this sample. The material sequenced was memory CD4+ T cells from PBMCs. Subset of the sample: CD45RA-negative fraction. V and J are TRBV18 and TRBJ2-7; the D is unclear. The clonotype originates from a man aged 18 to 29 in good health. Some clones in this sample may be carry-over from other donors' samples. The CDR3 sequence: CASSPPSSYEQYF. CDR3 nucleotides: TGTGCCAGCTCACCACCGAGTTCCTACGAGCAGTACTTC.